A single sample is the source of the 8 T cell receptor beta chains below, sequenced in a study of cytomegalovirus exposure and HLA in healthy donors (dated by TCRdb to the late 2010s). Library preparation was by the immunoSEQ multiplex PCR assay. The multiplex PCR relied on a mix of 60 forward primers for TCR Vbeta segments and 13 reverse primers for TCR Jbeta segments. The table was pulled from immuneACCESS by TCRdb, which kept in-frame rearrangements only. Such tables lose some clones; where checked, under half of the loss comes from unresolved V genes, and the rest has no known cause. In all, the sample holds about 170,000 clones, and 72% of those were seen once. 2% to 2.5% of the sample is in the top ten clones. What was sequenced was PBMCs. These receptors were collected from a human donor in good health.

This clone was found a few times. The chain has TRBV6-5 and TRBJ1-1; possible D gene TRBD1, 5 bases. The CDR3 totals 15 residues. Per the germline V gene, CDR1 is MNHEY and CDR2 is SVGAGI. V lost 5 bases to trimming and J lost 4 bases, with 17 bases between them. The CDR3 bases are TGTGCCAGCAGTAGGACAACAGACCTGGGCACTGAAGCTTTCTTT. It codes for CASSRTTDLGTEAFF.

The rearrangement uses TRBV18 and TRBJ1-4; tentative D call: TRBD1 (6 bases). Germline V gene data show CDR1 as KGHSH and CDR2 as LQKENI. The length of the CDR3 is 17 residues. Deletions cut 2 bases from V and 4 bases from J, with 17 bases between. The CDR3 loop reads CASSPSSTGPINEKLFF. The CDR3 coding sequence is TGTGCCAGCTCACCAAGTTCGACAGGCCCTATTAATGAAAAACTGTTTTTT. The full variable domain, in which reference TRBV18 and TRBJ1-4 provide the parts outside the CDR3, is NAGVMQNPRHLVRRRGQEARLRCSPMKGHSHVYWYRQLPEEGLKFMVYLQKENIIDESGMPKERFSAEFPKEGPSILRIQQVVRGDSAAYFCASSPSSTGPINEKLFFGSGTQLSVL.

The chain couples TRBV6-1 to TRBJ2-7, with 11 bases matching TRBD1. V gave up 11 bases and J gave up 1 base; unmatched junction bases: 10. The germline gives CDR1 MNHNS, CDR2 SASEGT. The CDR3 runs to 15 residues. The CDR3 region has the DNA TGTGCCGGGGTGCTCGGACAGGGGGCTTCCTACGAGCAGTACTTC. Its protein is CAGVLGQGASYEQYF.

The sample holds one count of this clone. The chain recombines TRBV5-5 with TRBJ1-2, with D possibly TRBD1 on 5 matching bases. The germline V and J ends were trimmed by 4 bases and 6 bases, with 13 bases remaining between them. There are 13 residues in the CDR3. Germline V CDR1 and CDR2: SGHKS, YYEKEE (reference sequence). CDR3 sequence reads: CASSRDSPNGYTF. The CDR3 nucleotides read TGTGCCAGCAGCCGAGACAGCCCCAATGGCTACACCTTC.

The chain joins TRBV14 to TRBJ1-3; D perhaps matches TRBD1 (6 bases). CDR3 size: 14 residues. Germline V gene data show CDR1 as SGHDN and CDR2 as FVKESK. Trimming took 5 bases from V and 7 from J, leaving 15 bases between them. CDR3 sequence reads: CASSGTRQWNTIYF. CDR3 coding DNA: TGTGCCAGCAGCGGGACACGGCAATGGAACACCATATATTTT.

This chain links TRBV30 with TRBJ1-6; 8 bases align to TRBD1. The ends lost 3 bases at V and 8 bases at J; junction bases unmatched: 3. Germline CDR1 is GTSNPN and CDR2 is SVGIG (reference sequence). The CDR3 runs 13 residues. As DNA, the CDR3 is TGTGCCTGGAGCCAGGGGGCTGATTCACCCCTCCACTTT. It specifies CAWSQGADSPLHF.

The count of this clone is one. The chain links TRBV5-4 to TRBJ1-6; 7 bases are shared with TRBD1. Germline-derived CDR1 and CDR2 are SGHNT and YYREEE (reference sequence). J lost 7 bases, V lost 4 bases, and 8 bases had no gene match. This CDR3 has 15 residues. CDR3 amino acids: CASSRDRVGNSPLHF. In nucleotides, the CDR3 is TGTGCCAGCAGCCGAGACAGGGTGGGAAATTCACCCCTCCACTTT.

The chain combines TRBV10-3 with TRBJ1-5, with D perhaps TRBD1 (5 bases). The CDR3 loop spans 13 amino acids. Trimming left V 2 bases short and J 5 bases short, with 7 bases between. CDR1 is ENHRY and CDR2 is SYGVKD in the germline V gene. The CDR3: CAISEGADQPQHF. CDR3 nucleotide sequence: TGTGCCATCAGTGAGGGGGCCGATCAGCCCCAGCATTTT.